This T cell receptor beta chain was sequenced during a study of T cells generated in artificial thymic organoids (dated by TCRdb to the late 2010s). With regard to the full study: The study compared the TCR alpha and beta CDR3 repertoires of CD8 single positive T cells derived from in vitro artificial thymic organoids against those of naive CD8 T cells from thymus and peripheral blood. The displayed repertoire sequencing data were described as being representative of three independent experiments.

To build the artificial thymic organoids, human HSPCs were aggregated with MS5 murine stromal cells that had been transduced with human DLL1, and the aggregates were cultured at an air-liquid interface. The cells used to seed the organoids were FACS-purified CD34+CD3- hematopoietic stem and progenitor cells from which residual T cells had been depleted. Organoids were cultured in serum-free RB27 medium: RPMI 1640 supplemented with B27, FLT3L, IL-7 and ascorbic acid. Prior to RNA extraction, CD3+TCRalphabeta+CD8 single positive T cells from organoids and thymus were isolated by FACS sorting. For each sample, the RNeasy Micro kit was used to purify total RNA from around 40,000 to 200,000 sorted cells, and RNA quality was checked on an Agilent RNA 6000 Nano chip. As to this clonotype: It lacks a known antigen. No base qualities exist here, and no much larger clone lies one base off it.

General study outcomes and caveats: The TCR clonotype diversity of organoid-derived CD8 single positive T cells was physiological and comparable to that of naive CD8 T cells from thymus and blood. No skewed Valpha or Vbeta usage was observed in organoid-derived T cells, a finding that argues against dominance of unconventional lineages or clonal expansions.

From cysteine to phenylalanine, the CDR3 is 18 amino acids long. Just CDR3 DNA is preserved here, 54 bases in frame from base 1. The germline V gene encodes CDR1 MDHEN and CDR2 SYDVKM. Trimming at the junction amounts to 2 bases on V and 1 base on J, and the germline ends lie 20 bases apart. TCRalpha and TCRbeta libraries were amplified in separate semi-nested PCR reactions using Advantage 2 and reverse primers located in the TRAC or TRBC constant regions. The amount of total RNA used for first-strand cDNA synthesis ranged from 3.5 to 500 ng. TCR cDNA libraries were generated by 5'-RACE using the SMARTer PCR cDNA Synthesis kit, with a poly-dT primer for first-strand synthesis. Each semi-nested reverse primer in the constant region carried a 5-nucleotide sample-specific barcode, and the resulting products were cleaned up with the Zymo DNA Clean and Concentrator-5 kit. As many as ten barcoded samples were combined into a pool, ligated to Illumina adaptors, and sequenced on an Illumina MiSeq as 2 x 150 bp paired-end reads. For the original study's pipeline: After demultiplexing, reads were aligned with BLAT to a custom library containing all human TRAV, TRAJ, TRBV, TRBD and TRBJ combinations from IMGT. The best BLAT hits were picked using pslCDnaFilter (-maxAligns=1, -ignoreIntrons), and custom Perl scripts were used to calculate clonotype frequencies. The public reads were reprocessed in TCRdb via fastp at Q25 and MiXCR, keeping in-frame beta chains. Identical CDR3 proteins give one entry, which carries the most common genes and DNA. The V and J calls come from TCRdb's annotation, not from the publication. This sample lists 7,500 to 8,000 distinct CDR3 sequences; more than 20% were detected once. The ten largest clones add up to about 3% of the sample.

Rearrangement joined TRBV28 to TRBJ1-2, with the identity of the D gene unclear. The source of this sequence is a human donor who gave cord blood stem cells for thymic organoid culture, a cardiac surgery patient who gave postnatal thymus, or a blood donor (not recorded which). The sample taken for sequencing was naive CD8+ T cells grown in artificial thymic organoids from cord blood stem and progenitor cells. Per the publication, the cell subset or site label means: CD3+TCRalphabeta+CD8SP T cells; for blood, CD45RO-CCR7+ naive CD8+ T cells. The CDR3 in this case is CASSLNFSALGRNYGYTF. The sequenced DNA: TGTGCCAGCAGTTTAAATTTCTCGGCTCTTGGCCGTAACTATGGCTACACCTTC.